The 24 T cell receptor beta chains below were found in one sample sequenced in a study of preoperative IRX-2 immunotherapy in early breast cancer. Indicated treatment: preoperative locoregional IRX-2 cytokine immunotherapy. Here immunoSEQ multiplex PCR was the method, and the copy in TCRdb shows in-frame clones only, minus some. The sample shows about 2,800 clones, roughly 76% of them seen only once. This specimen consisted of tumor tissue, obtained after IRX-2 immunotherapy. These TCRs come from a human donor with breast cancer.

The chain carries TRBV11-3 and TRBJ2-1; D is perhaps TRBD1 or TRBD2 (5 bases each). There are 15 residues in the CDR3. Germline CDR1 reads SGHNT; CDR2 reads YENEEA. Trimming removed 5 bases from V and 4 bases from J, with 15 bases in between. The CDR3 DNA is TGTGCCAGCAGCCCAAGGGGACCCGATTACAATGAGCAGTTCTTC. It translates to CASSPRGPDYNEQFF.

J is TRBJ2-7 and V is TRBV6-8; TRBD2 agrees at 7 bases. Per germline, CDR1 MNHGY and CDR2 SAAAGT. CDR3 length: 14 amino acids. V lost 4 bases to trimming and J lost 5 bases; unmatched junction nucleotides: 8. The CDR3 DNA sequence: TGTGCCAGCAGTTCGGGGGGAGTCCCCCACGAGCAGTACTTC. Translated: CASSSGGVPHEQYF.

The chain uses TRBV11-3 and TRBJ2-3; 11 bases fit TRBD2. This CDR3 spans 18 amino acids. The germline CDR1 and CDR2 sequences are SGHNT and YENEEA. V lost 1 base, J lost 4 bases, and 10 bases stayed unmatched. CDR3 protein: CASSLVASGGRVADTQYF. DNA of the CDR3: TGTGCCAGCAGCTTAGTGGCTAGCGGGGGGCGGGTAGCAGATACGCAGTATTTT.

The chain uses TRBV29-1 and TRBJ1-2, with a weak D call TRBD1 (5 bases). The length of the CDR3 is 12 residues. Trimming took 7 bases from V and 6 from J, leaving 15 bases between them. CDR1 and CDR2 from the germline V gene are SQVTM and ANQGSEA. The CDR3 loop reads CSARGRENGYTF. The CDR3 DNA reads TGCAGCGCCAGAGGCAGGGAAAATGGCTACACCTTC.

The sample holds a few counts of this clone. The rearrangement joins TRBV11-3 to TRBJ1-2, with 7 positions matching TRBD1. From germline, CDR1 is SGHNT and CDR2 YENEEA. V dropped 5 bases and J dropped 2; count of bases not matched to a gene: 14. This CDR3 is built from 17 residues. Here the CDR3 DNA reads TGTGCCAGCAGCCTCCGGGACAGACCTTTTGCCAACTATGGCTACACCTTC. Translation: CASSLRDRPFANYGYTF.

The chain joins TRBV28 to TRBJ1-5; 8 bases are shared with TRBD1. V shed 7 bases, J shed 6 bases, and the junction held 5 bases outside the gene matches. CDR1 and CDR2 from the germline V gene are MDHEN and SYDVKM. This CDR3 is built from 13 residues. CDR3 region: CASTGQGIQPQHF. The CDR3 DNA sequence: TGTGCCAGCACAGGACAGGGTATTCAGCCCCAGCATTTT.

This clone occurred once. The chain combines TRBV10-2 with TRBJ2-1; 8 bases match TRBD2. V lost 2 bases and J lost 9; bases outside the gene matches: 12. The CDR3 totals 16 residues. In germline, CDR1 is WSHSY, CDR2 SAAADI. The CDR3 DNA is TGCGCCAGCAGTGAGAACTCGGGCGGGAGGTTTAGTGAGCAGTTCTTC. It is translated as CASSENSGGRFSEQFF.

The chain has TRBV30 and TRBJ2-2, with D tentatively TRBD2 (5 bases). Trimming took off 2 bases at V and 4 bases at J, with 11 bases between the two ends. Germline V gives CDR1 GTSNPN, CDR2 SVGIG (reference sequence). This CDR3 is 14 amino acids long. DNA of the CDR3: TGTGCCTGGAGTCAAGGACTCCTCACCGGGGAGCTGTTTTTT. Its protein product is CAWSQGLLTGELFF.

There are a few counts of this clone. The chain links TRBV6-8 to TRBJ2-6; D remains unclear. Trimming shortened V by 4 bases and J by 1 base, and 2 bases separated the two germline ends. This CDR3 comprises 13 residues. Germline CDR1 reads MNHGY; CDR2 reads SAAAGT. The CDR3 sequence is CASSLSGANVLTF. The CDR3 nucleotides are TGTGCCAGCAGTTTATCTGGGGCCAACGTCCTGACTTTC.

The rearrangement uses TRBV6-8 and TRBJ1-5, with 8 bases lining up with TRBD1. With 6 bases clipped from V and 4 bases from J, the junction kept 5 bases outside the gene matches. The V gene's germline CDR1 is MNHGY and CDR2 SAAAGT. CDR3 length: 14 amino acids. DNA for the CDR3: TGTGCCAGCAGACGGACAGGGCGGAATCAGCCCCAGCATTTT. Translated, it gives CASRRTGRNQPQHF.

The CDR3 DNA reads TGTGCCAGCAGCTTAGGTGGGACAGCCGCCTACGAGCAGTACTTC. It specifies CASSLGGTAAYEQYF. J is TRBJ2-7 and V is TRBV11-3, with 7 bases aligning to TRBD1. The CDR3 loop spans 15 amino acids. Germline V gene data show CDR1 as SGHNT and CDR2 as YENEEA. The V and J ends lost 1 base and 2 bases, in that order; junction bases with no gene match: 5.

The rearrangement uses TRBV6-8 and TRBJ1-2; 9 bases map to TRBD1. This CDR3 is built from 16 residues. The germline V gene has CDR1 MNHGY and CDR2 SAAAGT. After removal of 1 base from V and 2 bases from J, the junction contained 5 bases not matched to a gene. This CDR3 reads CASSYFGTGSNYGYTF. The CDR3 DNA sequence: TGTGCCAGCAGTTACTTCGGGACAGGGTCGAACTATGGCTACACCTTC.

The gene calls are TRBV11-3 and TRBJ1-3; 7 bases agree with TRBD1. CDR3 length equals 15 residues. Looked up from germline, CDR1 is SGHNT and CDR2 is YENEEA. J was trimmed by 2 bases and V by 3 bases; bases with no gene match: 4. The CDR3 reads CASSLEGGPGNTIYF. The CDR3 DNA reads as TGTGCCAGCAGCTTGGAAGGGGGCCCTGGAAACACCATATATTTT. Variable domain in full (rest from reference TRBV11-3 and TRBJ1-3): EAGVVQSPRYKIIEKKQPVAFWCNPISGHNTLYWYLQNLGQGPELLIRYENEEAVDDSQLPKDRFSAERLKGVDSTLKIQPAELGDSAVYLCASSLEGGPGNTIYFGEGSWLTVV.

The rearrangement joins TRBV19 to TRBJ2-3, with 9 bases that match TRBD1. CDR1 LNHDA and CDR2 SQIVND come from the germline V gene (reference sequence). V shed 5 bases and J 0 bases; nucleotides not matched to a gene: 6. This CDR3 has 16 residues. Written as DNA, the CDR3 is TGTGCCAGTAGTGGAACCGGGACAGGGAGCACAGATACGCAGTATTTT. This encodes CASSGTGTGSTDTQYF.

The chain carries TRBV11-3 and TRBJ1-3; D perhaps matches TRBD1 (5 bases). CDR1 is SGHNT, CDR2 YENEEA, per germline. V dropped 4 bases and J dropped 3 bases, with 10 bases sitting between them. CDR3 length: 14 residues. CDR3 in amino acids: CASSSRGLGNTIYF. In DNA, the CDR3 is TGTGCCAGCAGCTCGAGGGGCCTTGGAAACACCATATATTTT.

The chain joins TRBV19 to TRBJ2-7; D is undetermined. Germline assignment: CDR1 LNHDA and CDR2 SQIVND (reference sequence). Trimming removed 4 bases from V and 2 bases from J, with 15 bases in between. The CDR3 consists of 15 residues. CDR3 sequence reads: CASSTISGSPYEQYF. CDR3 sequence (DNA): TGTGCCAGTAGTACCATATCGGGTTCCCCCTACGAGCAGTACTTC.

The V call is TRBV6-8, the J call TRBJ2-3, with D perhaps matching TRBD1 (5 bases). CDR1 is MNHGY and CDR2 is SAAAGT in the germline V gene. This CDR3 is 14 amino acids long. V shed 5 bases and J shed 1 base, with 10 bases lying between them. CDR3: CASSDSDGTDTQYF. The CDR3 DNA reads TGTGCCAGCAGTGACAGCGACGGCACAGATACGCAGTATTTT.

The genes are TRBV7-6 and TRBJ1-4, with D unclear. The V end was cut by 1 base, the J end by 5 bases, with 14 bases between. Germline V gene data show CDR1 as SGHVS and CDR2 as FNYEAQ. The CDR3 extends over 16 amino acids. This CDR3 is CASSLGPTRANEKLFF. Here the CDR3 DNA reads TGTGCCAGCAGCTTAGGCCCCACGAGAGCGAATGAAAAACTGTTTTTT.

CDR3 bases: TGTGCCAGTAGATCGCCGGCCTACACAGATACGCAGTATTTT. Protein sequence: CASRSPAYTDTQYF. V gene TRBV19 combines with J gene TRBJ2-3; no clear D. Trimming took 6 bases from V and 2 from J, leaving 12 bases between them. The CDR3 runs 14 residues. Germline CDR1 is LNHDA and CDR2 is SQIVND (reference sequence).

This clone was recorded only once. The chain combines TRBV28 with TRBJ1-5; D call uncertain. Trimming removed 5 bases from V and 0 bases from J, with 11 bases in between. The CDR3 is 15 amino acids. Germline loops: CDR1 MDHEN, CDR2 SYDVKM. The CDR3 DNA reads TGTGCCAGCAGTATCAGGCACGGTAGCAATCAGCCCCAGCATTTT. Translated: CASSIRHGSNQPQHF. The full variable domain, in which reference TRBV28 and TRBJ1-5 provide the parts outside the CDR3, is DVKVTQSSRYLVKRTGEKVFLECVQDMDHENMFWYRQDPGLGLRLIYFSYDVKMKEKGDIPEGYSVSREKKERFSLILESASTNQTSMYLCASSIRHGSNQPQHFGDGTRLSIL.

In this sample, this clone turned up a few times. This chain links TRBV28 with TRBJ2-7; D may match TRBD1 or TRBD2 (5 bases each). Germline V gives CDR1 MDHEN, CDR2 SYDVKM. The ends were cut back, 6 bases at V and 7 bases at J, with 19 bases in the middle. The CDR3 extends over 14 amino acids. DNA for the CDR3: TGTGCCAGCAGACCGGGACGCGACCGATCGGAGCAGTACTTC. Its protein product is CASRPGRDRSEQYF.

The CDR3 bases are TGTGCCAGTAGTAGGGGGGTGAGGGATCAGCCCCAGCATTTT. It specifies CASSRGVRDQPQHF. The gene calls are TRBV19 and TRBJ1-5; D possibly corresponds to TRBD1 (5 bases). Per germline, CDR1 LNHDA and CDR2 SQIVND (reference sequence). The CDR3 is 14 amino acids. Trimming removed 4 bases from V and 5 bases from J, with 12 bases in between. The whole variable domain, remainder taken from reference TRBV19 and TRBJ1-5, is DGGITQSPKYLFRKEGQNVTLSCEQNLNHDAMYWYRQDPGQGLRLIYYSQIVNDFQKGDIAEGYSVSREKKESFPLTVTSAQKNPTAFYLCASSRGVRDQPQHFGDGTRLSIL.

V is TRBV28 and J is TRBJ2-1, with 7 bases matching TRBD1. CDR1 is MDHEN, CDR2 SYDVKM, per germline. V was pared by 6 bases and J by 5 bases, with 10 bases of the junction left unmatched. The CDR3 extends over 15 amino acids. The chain's CDR3 is CASSQGVGPNNEQFF. The CDR3 DNA sequence: TGTGCCAGCAGCCAGGGGGTAGGACCGAACAATGAGCAGTTCTTC.

V gene TRBV19 combines with J gene TRBJ2-7; TRBD1 matches 7 bases. There are 14 residues in the CDR3. CDR1 is LNHDA and CDR2 is SQIVND in the germline V gene (reference sequence). Trimming took 3 bases from V and 2 from J; bases not matched to a gene: 4. CDR3 in amino acids: CASSIAGGTYEQYF. In DNA, the CDR3 is TGTGCCAGTAGTATTGCAGGGGGTACCTACGAGCAGTACTTC.